The source of this T cell receptor beta chain is a study of cytomegalovirus exposure and HLA in healthy donors. Notes on the study in general: Among the sequence variants, a highly shared cluster was likely an artifact of sequencing.

PCR involved 60 Vbeta and 13 Jbeta primers. The assay was immunoSEQ multiplex PCR, and TCRdb's table has in-frame clones only and misses some. The listing contains 150,000 or so clones. With regard to this clone: Antigen: not known.

The junction had 2 bases not matched to a gene; V was cut back by 0 bases and J by 3 bases. The CDR3 is 16 amino acids. The germline gives CDR1 SGHNT, CDR2 YYREEE (reference sequence). The source material was PBMCs. The clonotype originates from a man younger than 35 in good health and CMV-seronegative. The chain uses TRBV5-4 and TRBJ2-3, with 12 bases lining up with TRBD2. The CDR3 bases are TGTGCCAGCAGCTTGGCGGGGACTAGCGGGACAGATACGCAGTATTTT. It codes for CASSLAGTSGTDTQYF.